These 16 T cell receptor beta chains originate from one sample sequenced in a study of T-cell memory formation after mild COVID-19. TCRdb analysed the 5' RACE reads with MiXCR anew, one entry per CDR3 protein. The data show some 450,000 distinct CDR3 sequences, with over 15% seen just once and 20% to 25% held by the top ten. Sequencing was carried out using PBMCs or a T cell subset sorted from them (not recorded which). The receptors here all came from a young man who had mild COVID-19 (a few samples of this study predate the infection). Cell type and time point are not known.

The V and J genes are TRBV6-2 or TRBV6-3 and TRBJ2-7; 7 nucleotides line up with TRBD1. V trimming: 5 bases; J trimming: 6 bases; junction bases outside the gene matches: 4. The germline V gene encodes CDR1 MNHEY and CDR2 SVGEGT. The length of the CDR3 is 12 residues. The CDR3 here is CASSDRQGEQYF. The DNA for the CDR3 is TGTGCCAGCAGTGACCGACAGGGCGAGCAGTACTTC.

The V and J genes are TRBV7-8 and TRBJ1-1, with TRBD1 matching over 10 bases. Germline-derived CDR1 and CDR2 are SGHVS and FQNEAQ. This CDR3 has 13 residues. V lost 5 bases and J lost 12; bases outside the gene matches: 9. In DNA, the CDR3 is TGTGCCAGCAGCACTCGGGACAGGGGCGGAACTTTCTTT. This sequence encodes CASSTRDRGGTFF.

The sample holds a few counts of this clonotype. The V and J genes are TRBV5-1 and TRBJ2-2, with D maybe TRBD1 (5 bases). V gave up 0 bases and J gave up 2 bases, with 11 bases separating them. Per germline, CDR1 SGHRS and CDR2 YFSETQ. The CDR3 runs 16 residues. This CDR3 reads CASSLVVQGNTGELFF. The CDR3 DNA follows: TGCGCCAGCAGCTTGGTGGTCCAGGGAAACACCGGGGAGCTGTTTTTT.

The chain is built from TRBV5-1 and TRBJ1-1, with no clear D. Germline V gives CDR1 SGHRS, CDR2 YFSETQ. The CDR3 runs to 14 residues. V lost 3 bases and J lost 0, with 9 bases in between. CDR3 sequence: CASSSGSVNTEAFF. The CDR3, as DNA: TGCGCCAGCAGCTCCGGCTCGGTGAACACTGAAGCTTTCTTT.

This clonotype was seen only a few times. CDR3 bases: TGTGCCAGCAGCCCCCAGGCCTCTAGCTATGGCTACACCTTC. As protein: CASSPQASSYGYTF. V usage is TRBV7-9 and J usage is TRBJ1-2; D call uncertain. Germline values: CDR1 SEHNR, CDR2 FQNEAQ (reference sequence). Trimming removed 5 bases from V and 4 bases from J, with 14 bases in between. The CDR3 is made up of 14 amino acids.

This clonotype was counted only a few times. The chain carries TRBV5-1 and TRBJ2-5; D is possibly TRBD1 (5 bases). Germline V gene sequence: CDR1 SGHRS, CDR2 YFSETQ. The CDR3 extends over 14 amino acids. V was clipped by 4 bases and J by 5 bases, with 15 bases between them. The CDR3 DNA sequence: TGCGCCAGCAGCCCAATCTGGGGCGATGAGACCCAGTACTTC. Its translation: CASSPIWGDETQYF.

The genes are TRBV7-9 and TRBJ2-5; no clear D. Looked up from germline, CDR1 is SEHNR and CDR2 is FQNEAQ (reference sequence). This CDR3 contains 11 residues. With 5 bases removed from V and 10 bases from J, the gap between germline ends came to 11 bases. The CDR3 nucleotides read TGTGCCAGCAGCCCCAAGGTAGACCAGTACTTC. This encodes CASSPKVDQYF.

This clonotype occurred a few times. The V and J genes are TRBV6-6 and TRBJ1-2, with D perhaps matching TRBD1 (6 bases). The ends were cut back, 2 bases at V and 7 bases at J, with 8 bases in the middle. This CDR3 is built from 12 residues. From germline, CDR1 is MNHNY and CDR2 SVGAGI (reference sequence). The CDR3 here is CASSYAGAGYTF. The CDR3 DNA reads as TGTGCCAGCAGTTACGCAGGGGCTGGCTACACCTTC.

The chain has TRBV9 and TRBJ2-5; 7 nucleotides match TRBD2. Germline V CDR1 and CDR2: SGDLS, YYNGEE. Trimming at V came to 0 bases and at J to 5 bases, leaving 7 bases not matched to a gene. This CDR3 contains 15 residues. The CDR3 sequence: CASSVGVTSSETQYF. In DNA, the CDR3 is TGTGCCAGCAGCGTAGGTGTGACTAGCTCGGAGACCCAGTACTTC.

In its sample, this clonotype was seen many times. V and J are TRBV7-9 and TRBJ2-3; TRBD1 is a possible D gene (5 bases). Germline values: CDR1 SEHNR, CDR2 FQNEAQ (reference sequence). The CDR3 has 15 amino acids. Deletions cut 1 base from V and 0 bases from J, with 8 bases between. The CDR3, as DNA: TGTGCCAGCAGCTTAGTTGCAGGGAGCACAGATACGCAGTATTTT. Translating it yields CASSLVAGSTDTQYF.

This clonotype was observed a few times. The chain recombines TRBV29-1 with TRBJ1-1, with D hard to call. Deletions cut 5 bases from V and 3 bases from J, with 13 bases between. The germline CDR1 and CDR2 sequences are SQVTM and ANQGSEA. The length of the CDR3 is 13 residues. DNA for the CDR3: TGCAGCGTTAACGGGGTGGGTGACACTGAAGCTTTCTTT. Translation: CSVNGVGDTEAFF.

This clonotype was seen a few times. The chain has TRBV20-1 and TRBJ1-2, with TRBD1 matching 7 bases. This CDR3 region has 15 residues. V dropped 6 bases and J dropped 5; count of bases not matched to a gene: 15. Germline values: CDR1 DFQATT, CDR2 SNEGSKA (reference sequence). The CDR3 bases are TGCAGTGCCCACCCCCGCGACAGGGTTATTTATGGCTACACCTTC. It translates to CSAHPRDRVIYGYTF.

The chain uses TRBV7-2 and TRBJ2-5, with D unresolved. This CDR3 has 11 residues. Germline CDR1 SGHTA, CDR2 FQGNSA. Trimming took off 7 bases at V and 2 bases at J, with 5 bases between the two ends. The DNA of the CDR3 is TGTGCCAGCAAGGGACAAGAGACCCAGTACTTC. Encoded protein: CASKGQETQYF.

The rearrangement joins TRBV29-1 to TRBJ2-3; TRBD2 matches 13 bases. The junction had 4 bases not matched to a gene; V was cut back by 4 bases and J by 3 bases. The CDR3 loop spans 15 amino acids. Germline-derived CDR1 and CDR2 are SQVTM and ANQGSEA. The CDR3 protein is CSVGLAGGETDTQYF. The DNA for the CDR3 is TGCAGCGTTGGACTAGCGGGGGGTGAGACAGATACGCAGTATTTT.

This chain links TRBV19 with TRBJ2-3; D is possibly TRBD1 (5 bases). Trimming shortened V by 9 bases and J by 2 bases, and 12 bases separated the two germline ends. The germline V gene has CDR1 LNHDA and CDR2 SQIVND (reference sequence). The CDR3 totals 13 residues. The CDR3 nucleotides are TGTGCCAGCTCAAGACAGCTCACAGATACGCAGTATTTT. As protein: CASSRQLTDTQYF.

In this sample, this clonotype turned up once. The V and J genes are TRBV6-1 and TRBJ2-4, with 10 nucleotides matching TRBD2. This CDR3 has 16 amino acids. Trimming cost V 2 bases and J 5 bases; bases outside gene matches: 6. CDR1 is MNHNS and CDR2 is SASEGT in the germline V gene. The CDR3 protein is CASSESNSGGQNIQYF. The CDR3 DNA is TGTGCCAGCAGTGAATCTAATAGCGGGGGGCAAAACATTCAGTACTTC.